The sequence of this T cell receptor beta chain was determined in a study of T cells after posttransplantation cyclophosphamide. Concerning this clone: Its antigen is still unknown.

The germline gives CDR1 SNHLY, CDR2 FYNNEI. Trimming took 3 bases from V and 4 from J, leaving 17 bases between them. This CDR3 is built from 16 residues. Findings and limits, study-wide: TRB overlap between skin or GI tissue T cells and blood was limited. Later post-transplant blood repertoires were often dominated by donor CD8+ memory clones. Recipient CMV seropositivity and CMV reactivation strongly tracked TRB clonality.

TCRdb's copy holds only in-frame clones and misses some; the assay was immunoSEQ multiplex PCR. The sample holds some 38,000 clones, and no clone turns up only once. The related graft donor's blood sample was taken on the day of bone marrow donation. This clonotype was sampled from a man aged 45-65 years in good health, CMV-negative, and a related stem cell transplant donor. This rearrangement joins TRBV2 to TRBJ2-3, with D possibly matching TRBD1 (6 bases). Sequencing used PBMCs. Written as DNA, the CDR3 is TGTGCCAGCAGTGAGACAGGCTTAATGGGCGCAGATACGCAGTATTTT. Its protein product is CASSETGLMGADTQYF.